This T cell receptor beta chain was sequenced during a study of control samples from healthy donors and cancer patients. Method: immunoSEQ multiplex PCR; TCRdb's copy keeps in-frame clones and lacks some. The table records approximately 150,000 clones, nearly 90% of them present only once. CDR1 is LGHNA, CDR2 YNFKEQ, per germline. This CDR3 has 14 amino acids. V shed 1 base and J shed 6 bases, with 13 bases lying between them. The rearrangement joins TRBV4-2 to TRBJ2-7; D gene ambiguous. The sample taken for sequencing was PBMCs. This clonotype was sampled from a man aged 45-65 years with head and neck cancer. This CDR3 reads CASSQGSVLGEQYF. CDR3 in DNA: TGTGCCAGCAGCCAAGGGTCGGTTTTAGGCGAGCAGTACTTC.